This T cell receptor (beta chain) was profiled in a study of shared clonotypes between healthy human individuals. Looking at the study overall: The study drew on two women and three men aged 18 to 49 as donors. Each donor's CD8 memory used one plate, CD8 naive two, each CD4 subset three.

Using immunoSEQ multiplex PCR, the repertoire was profiled, and TCRdb retains in-frame clones only, with some absent. The sample lists about 2.4 million clones; approximately 93% were seen once. CDR3 length equals 14 residues. Germline V lookup: CDR1 KGHSH, CDR2 LQKENI. V dropped 6 bases and J dropped 1 base, with 12 bases sitting between them. The clonotype originates from a young man in good health. Some clones in this sample may be carry-over from other donors' samples. Sequencing was performed on naive CD4+ T cells from PBMCs. Stated subset: CD45RA+ positively selected. The chain uses TRBV18 and TRBJ1-1; perhaps TRBD1 as D (5 bases). CDR3 nucleotides: TGTGCCAGCTCTTCTTTGGGGGGGAACACTGAAGCTTTCTTT. As protein: CASSSLGGNTEAFF.